Sequencing of this T cell receptor beta chain was carried out in a study of blood T cell repertoires in COVID-19 (dated by TCRdb to the early 2020s). For context, the study as a whole: The collaborator samples originated in the United States, Italy and Spain and spanned the acute and convalescent phases of COVID-19. The material from the prospective study consisted of cDNA or gDNA derived from T cells, B-cell-depleted T cells, or PBMCs. Subjects who had been exposed to COVID-19, were actively infected with it, or had recovered from it provided the deeply sampled blood TCRbeta repertoires that made up the dataset. The repertoires were released in a freely available public database meant as a resource for research on the immune response to SARS-CoV-2. The samples were drawn from the first 160 participants of the ongoing ImmuneRACE study and from 1,200 or so subjects provided by 6 global collaborators. Sample metadata almost always included a de-identified subject ID, COVID-19 status, age in years and sex. Where HLA class I and class II types were available, the types were taken from metadata supplied by the sample provider, not from assay-based typing.

TCRbeta CDR3 regions were amplified from genomic DNA by means of the immunoSEQ Assay, a bias-controlled multiplex PCR. The original pipeline was this. Within the assay, amplification of reference gene primers was used to estimate how many nucleated cells each sample contained. To quantify the absolute abundance of each unique TCRbeta CDR3 rearrangement, sequence reads were collapsed and filtered. For each sample, productive Simpson clonality was calculated as the square root of Simpson's diversity index over productive rearrangements. The table was pulled from immuneACCESS by TCRdb, which kept in-frame rearrangements only. Such tables lose some clones; where checked, under half of the loss comes from unresolved V genes, and the rest has no known cause. V and J calls plus clone size are reproduced from that table; the DNA served to infer D and trimming. This sample holds some 350,000 clones; 87% were observed only once. Of the sample, just under 6.5% is held by the ten largest clones.

Notes on this clone: The antigen it binds to is not known. Base-call qualities are not available, and no considerably larger clone is one nucleotide away.

In Seattle, one collaborating source enrolled patients while the infection was active and tracked those patients longitudinally over the course of disease. Each collaborating institution followed its own protocols to collect whole blood in K2EDTA tubes. Collaborator samples were shipped for TCRbeta analysis as frozen whole blood, isolated PBMCs, or DNA extracted from either sample type. General findings and caveats noted by the study authors: How much clinical and demographic metadata was included differed by source and by participant, and the metadata was provided uncurated.

This clonotype was obtained from a woman aged 45-65 years with COVID-19, enrolled during active disease. The sequenced material came from peripheral blood.

The DNA reads TGTGCCACCCGGGACAGGGGGAACTCTAATTCACCCCTCCACTTT. This sequence encodes CATRDRGNSNSPLHF. The sequence is built from TRBV3-1 (or the pseudogene TRBV3-2) and TRBJ1-6; TRBD1 matches 11 bases in the middle. The CDR3 runs 15 amino acids, cysteine and phenylalanine included. The read is trimmed to its CDR3 DNA, 45 bases read in frame from base 1. According to the germline V gene (reference sequence), CDR1 reads LGHDT and CDR2 reads YNNKEL. The junction shows trimming of 10 bases on V and 6 bases on J, and the gene matches do not reach 8 bases of it.